Shown below are 3 T cell receptor beta chains from a single sample sequenced in a study of CD4 T cells in relation to SARS-CoV-2 and coronaviruses. Produced via immunoSEQ multiplex PCR; TCRdb's table is partial and in-frame only. Among tens of thousands of clones, about 81% were seen once, and the ten largest hold approximately 13%. Their specific antigens are unknown. CD4+ T cells from unexposed donors were obtained before the COVID-19 pandemic (2011-2018). After about 10 days of culture, CD4+ T cells were isolated. The specimen sequenced was CD4+ T cells from PBMCs, cultured in vitro. The receptors stem from a human donor in good health.

The chain links TRBV25-1 to TRBJ2-7; no definite D call. The germline V gene has CDR1 MGHDK and CDR2 SYGVNS. The V and J ends lost 0 bases and 5 bases respectively, with 8 bases between them. The CDR3 totals 13 residues. CDR3 protein: CASSEYLGHEQYF. In DNA, the CDR3 is TGTGCCAGCAGTGAATATTTGGGCCACGAGCAGTACTTC.

The chain uses TRBV7-8 and TRBJ1-2, with D tentatively TRBD1 (6 bases). This CDR3 spans 15 amino acids. The germline V and J ends were trimmed by 1 base and 7 bases, with 16 bases remaining between them. Germline V gives CDR1 SGHVS, CDR2 FQNEAQ. CDR3: CASSLGGGVGFGYTF. DNA of the CDR3: TGTGCCAGCAGCTTAGGGGGGGGCGTTGGGTTTGGCTACACCTTC.

This clone was recorded once. The chain carries TRBV3-1 (or the pseudogene TRBV3-2) and TRBJ1-2; D is perhaps TRBD1 (6 bases). V gave up 0 bases and J gave up 4 bases, with 18 bases separating them. This CDR3 contains 17 residues. CDR1 is LGHDT, CDR2 YNNKEL, per germline (reference sequence). The CDR3 DNA is TGTGCCAGCAGCCAAGATCAATGGGGGCCGCCTCTCTATGGCTACACCTTC. This encodes CASSQDQWGPPLYGYTF.